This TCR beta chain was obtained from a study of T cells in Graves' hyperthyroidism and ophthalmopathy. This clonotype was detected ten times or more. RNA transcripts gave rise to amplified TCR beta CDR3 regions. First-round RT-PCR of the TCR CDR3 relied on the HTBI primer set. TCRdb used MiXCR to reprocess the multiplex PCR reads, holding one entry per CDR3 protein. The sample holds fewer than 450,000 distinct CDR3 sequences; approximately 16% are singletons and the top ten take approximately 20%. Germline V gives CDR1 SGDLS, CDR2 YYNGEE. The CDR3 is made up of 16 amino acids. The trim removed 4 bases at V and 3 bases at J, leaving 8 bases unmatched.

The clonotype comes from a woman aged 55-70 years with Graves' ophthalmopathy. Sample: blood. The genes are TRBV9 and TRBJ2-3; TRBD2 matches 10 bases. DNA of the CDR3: TGTGCCAGCAGCCCCCGACTAGCGGGCCGGACAGATACGCAGTATTTT. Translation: CASSPRLAGRTDTQYF. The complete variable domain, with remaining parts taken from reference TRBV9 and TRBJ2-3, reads DSGVTQTPKHLITATGQRVTLRCSPRSGDLSVYWYQQSLDQGLQFLIQYYNGEERAKGNILERFSAQQFPDLHSELNLSSLELGDSALYFCASSPRLAGRTDTQYFGPGTRLTVL.